Below, 32 T cell receptor beta chains from the same sample are listed, as sequenced in a study of CD8 T cells in Susac syndrome. Random hexamers served to reverse transcribe roughly 0.45 to 1 ug RNA. TCRdb re-analysed the immunoSEQ multiplex PCR reads in MiXCR, keeping a single row per CDR3 protein. The sample holds more than 100,000 distinct CDR3 sequences, just over 95% seen once. The specimen sequenced was CD4+ T cells from PBMCs. Source of these receptors: a human donor with Susac syndrome.

In this sample, this clonotype turned up once. This rearrangement joins TRBV4-1 to TRBJ2-1, with D maybe TRBD2 (6 bases). The CDR3 covers 16 residues. The V gene lost 4 bases and the J gene lost 7 bases, with 20 bases spanning the gap. Germline CDR1 is MGHRA and CDR2 is YSYEKL. Written as DNA, the CDR3 is TGCGCCAGCAGCCCTGATGAGGGGAGGTATGGGAATGAGCAGTTCTTC. Translation gives CASSPDEGRYGNEQFF.

The rearrangement links TRBV11-2 to TRBJ1-4; TRBD1 might be the D (5 bases). The CDR3 covers 14 residues. With 5 bases removed from V and 4 bases from J, the gap between germline ends came to 11 bases. Germline V gene sequence: CDR1 SGHAT, CDR2 FQNNGV. DNA of the CDR3: TGTGCCAGCAGCCCGGGGCGGTTTAATGAAAAACTGTTTTTT. Translating gives CASSPGRFNEKLFF. The variable domain in full, with the rest retrieved from reference TRBV11-2 and TRBJ1-4, is EAGVAQSPRYKIIEKRQSVAFWCNPISGHATLYWYQQILGQGPKLLIQFQNNGVVDDSQLPKDRFSAERLKGVDSTLKIQPAKLEDSAVYLCASSPGRFNEKLFFGSGTQLSVL.

This chain links TRBV7-2 with TRBJ2-7, with 9 bases aligning to TRBD1. Trimming at V came to 3 bases and at J to 2 bases, leaving 5 bases not matched to a gene. The CDR3 contains 15 residues. The germline V gene has CDR1 SGHTA and CDR2 FQGNSA. CDR3 protein: CASSLSGQGTYEQYF. The CDR3 bases are TGTGCCAGCAGCTTGTCGGGACAGGGAACCTACGAGCAGTACTTC.

V gene TRBV5-1 combines with J gene TRBJ2-7; weak D call: TRBD1 (6 bases). This CDR3 has 13 amino acids. Germline lookup yields CDR1 SGHRS and CDR2 YFSETQ. V lost 4 bases and J 4 bases, leaving 12 bases between the germline ends. CDR3 in DNA: TGCGCCAGCAGCGTTCAACAGGGATACGAGCAGTACTTC. This sequence encodes CASSVQQGYEQYF.

The chain has TRBV28 and TRBJ2-4; 10 bases are a match to TRBD2. Germline V lookup: CDR1 MDHEN, CDR2 SYDVKM. This CDR3 contains 20 residues. V gave up 6 bases and J gave up 0 bases; unmatched junction bases: 17. The CDR3 sequence: CASRPLAGVEGPLAKNIQYF. CDR3 DNA: TGTGCCAGCAGACCCCTAGCGGGAGTCGAGGGGCCTTTAGCCAAAAACATTCAGTACTTC.

The chain has TRBV28 and TRBJ1-2; tentatively, D is TRBD1 (5 bases). CDR3 size: 13 residues. Per the germline V gene, CDR1 is MDHEN and CDR2 is SYDVKM. Trimming took 8 bases from V and 2 from J, leaving 12 bases between them. Here the CDR3 reads CASESGGNYGYTF. The CDR3, as DNA: TGTGCCAGCGAATCGGGGGGGAACTATGGCTACACCTTC.

The chain recombines TRBV30 with TRBJ1-1, with a tentative D call TRBD1 (6 bases). The CDR3 contains 11 residues. CDR1 is GTSNPN, CDR2 SVGIG, per germline (reference sequence). The V and J ends lost 8 bases and 0 bases respectively, with 7 bases between them. The CDR3 protein is CARQVNTEAFF. In DNA form, the CDR3 reads TGTGCCCGACAGGTGAACACTGAAGCTTTCTTT.

This clonotype appeared once. The chain employs TRBV30 and TRBJ2-2; D unclear. The V and J ends lost 1 base and 6 bases respectively, with 9 bases between them. This CDR3 has 13 amino acids. Germline values: CDR1 GTSNPN, CDR2 SVGIG (reference sequence). The CDR3 nucleotides are TGTGCCTGGAGTGGGGCAAGGTCCGGGGAGCTGTTTTTT. Encoded protein: CAWSGARSGELFF.

The rearrangement links TRBV11-2 to TRBJ2-7; D is ambiguous. The CDR3 length is 12 residues. Per the germline V gene, CDR1 is SGHAT and CDR2 is FQNNGV. The V gene lost 5 bases and the J gene lost 5 bases, with 10 bases spanning the gap. CDR3 loop: CASSRTSHEQYF. The CDR3 coding sequence is TGTGCCAGCAGCCGAACTTCACACGAGCAGTACTTC.

The V call is TRBV5-1, the J call TRBJ2-2; 11 bases line up with TRBD2. The junction had 9 bases not matched to a gene; V was cut back by 4 bases and J by 4 bases. The CDR3 is 17 residues long. The germline V gene encodes CDR1 SGHRS and CDR2 YFSETQ. The CDR3 region has the DNA TGCGCCAGCAGCAGGACCTCCGGGACTAGCGGCACCGGGGAGCTGTTTTTT. Translated: CASSRTSGTSGTGELFF.

Here the CDR3 DNA reads TGCGCCAGCAGCCAAGAACATAGGCTAGCGGATGTCTCCGTCGATACGCAGTATTTT. It codes for CASSQEHRLADVSVDTQYF. The chain has TRBV4-3 and TRBJ2-3, with 7 bases lining up with TRBD2. This CDR3 comprises 19 residues. Germline trimming cut 0 bases from V and 6 bases from J; bases unmatched to any gene: 18. Germline values: CDR1 LGHNA, CDR2 YSLEER.

This chain links TRBV5-1 with TRBJ2-1, with 7 bases lining up with TRBD1. The CDR3 spans 13 residues. The V gene end was trimmed by 4 bases and the J gene end by 7 bases; junction bases not matched to a gene: 5. Germline-derived CDR1 and CDR2 are SGHRS and YFSETQ. CDR3: CASSPGQWNEQFF. CDR3 nucleotide sequence: TGCGCCAGCAGCCCGGGACAGTGGAATGAGCAGTTCTTC.

This chain uses TRBV30 with TRBJ2-2; D is uncertain. The length of the CDR3 is 13 residues. The V gene's germline CDR1 is GTSNPN and CDR2 SVGIG (reference sequence). Trimming pared 4 bases from V and 1 base from J, leaving 7 bases between. The chain's CDR3 is CAWILENTGELFF. CDR3 DNA sequence: TGTGCCTGGATACTTGAGAACACCGGGGAGCTGTTTTTT.

This rearrangement joins TRBV6-2 or TRBV6-3 to TRBJ1-5, with 7 bases aligning to TRBD1. Germline V gives CDR1 MNHEY, CDR2 SVGEGT. The CDR3 loop spans 16 amino acids. J lost 5 bases, V lost 7 bases, and 14 bases had no gene match. The CDR3 region is CASNMGPGQSHQPQHF. The CDR3 DNA reads as TGTGCCAGCAACATGGGGCCGGGACAGTCTCATCAGCCCCAGCATTTT.

V gene TRBV12-3 or TRBV12-4 combines with J gene TRBJ2-6; D assignment may be TRBD1 or TRBD2 (5 bases each). V lost 5 bases and J 0 bases, leaving 14 bases between the germline ends. This CDR3 spans 17 amino acids. CDR3 in amino acids: CASSPPGRSSGANVLTF. Here the CDR3 DNA reads TGTGCCAGCAGTCCTCCGGGGCGTAGCTCTGGGGCCAACGTCCTGACTTTC.

The CDR3 reads CASSQGTAREKLFF. CDR3 in DNA: TGTGCCAGCAGCCAAGGTACAGCGAGGGAAAAACTGTTTTTT. V is TRBV4-2 and J is TRBJ1-4, with unresolved D. Trimming took off 1 base at V and 8 bases at J, with 11 bases between the two ends. The CDR3 is 14 amino acids. Germline V gene sequence: CDR1 LGHNA, CDR2 YNFKEQ.

The chain employs TRBV20-1 and TRBJ2-3; unclear D gene. This CDR3 has 15 amino acids. Germline lookup yields CDR1 DFQATT and CDR2 SNEGSKA (reference sequence). With 1 base removed from V and 4 bases from J, the gap between germline ends came to 15 bases. This CDR3 is CSARGAALGPDTQYF. CDR3 in DNA: TGCAGTGCTAGAGGTGCAGCCCTAGGCCCAGATACGCAGTATTTT.

J is TRBJ2-7 and V is TRBV7-2, with D uncertain. The germline gives CDR1 SGHTA, CDR2 FQGNSA. There are 12 residues in the CDR3. The V and J ends lost 3 bases and 4 bases respectively, with 7 bases between them. Here the CDR3 DNA reads TGTGCCAGCAGCTTGAACGAGTACGAGCAGTACTTC. Protein sequence: CASSLNEYEQYF.

The J gene is TRBJ1-2, the V gene TRBV30; TRBD1 might be the D (5 bases). Germline-derived CDR1 and CDR2 are GTSNPN and SVGIG (reference sequence). The CDR3 has 13 residues. The V end was cut by 4 bases, the J end by 2 bases, with 11 bases between. The CDR3 sequence is CAWTRELNYGYTF. CDR3 sequence (DNA): TGTGCCTGGACCAGGGAGCTCAACTATGGCTACACCTTC.

The chain couples TRBV20-1 to TRBJ1-1; D is possibly TRBD1 (5 bases). Germline V CDR1 and CDR2: DFQATT, SNEGSKA (reference sequence). The CDR3 has 12 amino acids. Written as DNA, the CDR3 is TGCAGCGCAGGTCGGGACCCCTCTGAAGCTTTCTTT. This translates into CSAGRDPSEAFF.

The V gene is TRBV29-1, the J gene TRBJ1-2; 7 positions match TRBD1. This CDR3 contains 16 residues. CDR1 and CDR2 (germline): SQVTM, ANQGSEA. V lost 3 bases to trimming and J lost 0 bases; unmatched junction nucleotides: 10. Here the CDR3 DNA reads TGCAGCGTTGATGAAATCCCAGGGACAGCTAACTATGGCTACACCTTC. Amino acids: CSVDEIPGTANYGYTF.

This chain joins TRBV18 and TRBJ2-5; D gene unclear. There are 12 residues in the CDR3. Germline values: CDR1 KGHSH, CDR2 LQKENI. V was trimmed by 2 bases and J by 3 bases, leaving 4 bases between them. The CDR3 spells CASSPGEETQYF. The CDR3 nucleotides read TGTGCCAGCTCACCAGGGGAAGAGACCCAGTACTTC.

This clonotype appeared once. The rearrangement joins TRBV5-1 to TRBJ2-5, with 7 bases identical to TRBD2. The length of the CDR3 is 15 residues. Germline CDR1 reads SGHRS; CDR2 reads YFSETQ. Trimming took 0 bases from V and 5 from J; bases not matched to a gene: 7. CDR3 coding DNA: TGCGCCAGCAGCTTGGTGGGAGGGCCCTCGGAGACCCAGTACTTC. Amino acid sequence: CASSLVGGPSETQYF. Full variable domain (outside the CDR3, taken from reference TRBV5-1 and TRBJ2-5): KAGVTQTPRYLIKTRGQQVTLSCSPISGHRSVSWYQQTPGQGLQFLFEYFSETQRNKGNFPGRFSGRQFSNSRSEMNVSTLELGDSALYLCASSLVGGPSETQYFGPGTRLLVL.

The V call is TRBV18, the J call TRBJ2-7; a possible D gene is TRBD2 (5 bases). Per germline, CDR1 KGHSH and CDR2 LQKENI. The CDR3 is 14 amino acids. With 6 bases removed from V and 4 bases from J, the gap between germline ends came to 16 bases. The CDR3 sequence is CASSAGSLDYEQYF. CDR3 bases: TGTGCCAGCTCTGCGGGTAGCTTAGATTACGAGCAGTACTTC.

The V gene is TRBV12-3 or TRBV12-4, the J gene TRBJ1-2, with D maybe TRBD1 (5 bases). V was shortened by 7 bases and J by 8 bases, with 17 bases between the two germline ends. The CDR3 covers 13 residues. This CDR3 is CASTRGGTDGYTF. The CDR3 region has the DNA TGTGCCAGCACCCGGGGGGGGACGGACGGCTACACCTTC.

The rearrangement uses TRBV27 and TRBJ2-7, with a possible D match to TRBD1 (6 bases). Germline CDR1 and CDR2: MNHEY and SMNVEV (reference sequence). Trimming removed 8 bases from V and 3 bases from J, with 23 bases in between. CDR3 length: 16 residues. CDR3 amino acids: CASRSLDREGHYEQYF. The CDR3, as DNA: TGTGCCAGCCGTTCCCTGGACAGAGAGGGGCACTACGAGCAGTACTTC.

V is TRBV30 and J is TRBJ2-2, with 10 positions matching TRBD2. The length of the CDR3 is 17 residues. V was clipped by 0 bases and J by 2 bases; unmatched bases: 6. Per germline, CDR1 GTSNPN and CDR2 SVGIG (reference sequence). The DNA of the CDR3 is TGTGCCTGGAGTGTACGGACTAGCGGTCCCAACACCGGGGAGCTGTTTTTT. Translating it yields CAWSVRTSGPNTGELFF. Based on the CDR3 plus reference TRBV30 and TRBJ2-2, the full variable domain is SQTIHQWPATLVQPVGSPLSLECTVEGTSNPNLYWYRQAAGRGLQLLFYSVGIGQISSEVPQNLSASRPQDRQFILSSKKLLLSDSGFYLCAWSVRTSGPNTGELFFGEGSRLTVL.

This chain uses TRBV20-1 with TRBJ1-2, with D possibly matching TRBD1 (6 bases). V was pared by 5 bases and J by 0 bases, with 13 bases between. Germline V CDR1 and CDR2: DFQATT, SNEGSKA (reference sequence). The length of the CDR3 is 14 residues. In nucleotides, the CDR3 is TGCAGTGCTGGGGGCCCCGCTCCTAACTATGGCTACACCTTC. Residues: CSAGGPAPNYGYTF.

CDR3 region: CASSLSVDTQYF. As DNA, the CDR3 is TGCGCCAGCAGCCTTAGCGTGGATACGCAGTATTTT. This rearrangement joins TRBV5-1 to TRBJ2-3, with D possibly TRBD2 on 5 matching bases. Germline-derived CDR1 and CDR2 are SGHRS and YFSETQ. The V end lost 4 bases, the J end lost 6 bases, and 9 bases lay between the germline ends. CDR3 length: 12 residues.

The J gene is TRBJ2-5, the V gene TRBV19; TRBD2 agrees at 12 bases. CDR3 length: 15 amino acids. J gave up 7 bases and V 5 bases, and 8 bases lay outside the gene matches. Germline V gene sequence: CDR1 LNHDA, CDR2 SQIVND (reference sequence). The CDR3 DNA sequence: TGTGCCAGTAGTCCTAGCGGGAGGGCCTGGGGGACCCAGTACTTC. It yields the protein CASSPSGRAWGTQYF.

The chain has TRBV4-1 and TRBJ1-2, with TRBD1 identical over 9 bases. Germline V CDR1 and CDR2: MGHRA, YSYEKL. The CDR3 runs 17 residues. The V gene end was trimmed by 2 bases and the J gene end by 4 bases; junction bases not matched to a gene: 11. Here the CDR3 reads CASSQKITGGASYGYTF. As DNA, the CDR3 is TGCGCCAGCAGCCAAAAGATCACAGGGGGCGCCTCCTATGGCTACACCTTC.

The chain uses TRBV6-2 or TRBV6-3 and TRBJ1-5, with D unclear. V lost 8 bases to trimming and J lost 4 bases, with 6 bases between them. The CDR3 extends over 11 amino acids. Germline-derived CDR1 and CDR2 are MNHEY and SVGEGT. This CDR3 is CASGANQPQHF. CDR3 bases: TGTGCCAGCGGCGCGAATCAGCCCCAGCATTTT.